This TCR beta chain stems from a study of metastatic and nonmetastatic thyroid tumors. Whole-study context: Repertoires from malignant and benign thyroid patients were compared across blood and tumor or nodule tissue.

Under the authors' procedure: The study built a papillary thyroid cancer distant-metastasis classifier from CDR3 differences across clinicopathological groups. With MiXCR, TCRdb reprocessed the PCR reads. The V and J calls reflect TCRdb's pipeline rather than the authors' work. The data hold about 22,000 clones, with about 21% observed a single time. Thyroid surgery was preceded by no treatment in any patient. The CDR3 is 15 residues long. Trimming shortened V by 4 bases and J by 4 bases, and 16 bases separated the two germline ends. Germline CDR1 DFQATT, CDR2 SNEGSKA (reference sequence). The chain has TRBV20-1 and TRBJ1-4; TRBD1 is a possible D gene (6 bases). The sequencing sample was made of blood. The origin of this receptor is a male donor with papillary thyroid cancer or a benign thyroid nodule (not recorded which). Some clones in this sample may be carry-over from other donors' samples. CDR3: CSATKTGRDNEKLFF. DNA for the CDR3: TGCAGTGCTACTAAAACAGGGCGAGATAATGAAAAACTGTTTTTT.